The clone carrying this T cell receptor (beta chain) was seen many times. These data come from a study of T-cell reconstitution after alpha-beta-depleted transplantation in children. The TCRbeta library incorporated unique molecular identifiers. Each CDR3 protein is one row after TCRdb ran MiXCR on the PCR reads. The sample lists roughly 180,000 distinct CDR3 sequences, about 14% occurring once. CDR3 length: 16 residues. Germline V CDR1 and CDR2: MNHEY, SVGAGI. V was cut by 0 bases and J by 4 bases, with 13 bases left in between. The J gene is TRBJ1-3, the V gene TRBV6-5; no clear D. The sequence derives from a human donor who donated a stem cell graft to a child with acute lymphoblastic leukemia. Source: PBMCs from the stem cell graft donor, taken from the stem cell graft. The CDR3 DNA follows: TGTGCCAGCAGTTACTCGAGCCCTTATCTCGGAAACACCATATATTTT. It translates to CASSYSSPYLGNTIYF.